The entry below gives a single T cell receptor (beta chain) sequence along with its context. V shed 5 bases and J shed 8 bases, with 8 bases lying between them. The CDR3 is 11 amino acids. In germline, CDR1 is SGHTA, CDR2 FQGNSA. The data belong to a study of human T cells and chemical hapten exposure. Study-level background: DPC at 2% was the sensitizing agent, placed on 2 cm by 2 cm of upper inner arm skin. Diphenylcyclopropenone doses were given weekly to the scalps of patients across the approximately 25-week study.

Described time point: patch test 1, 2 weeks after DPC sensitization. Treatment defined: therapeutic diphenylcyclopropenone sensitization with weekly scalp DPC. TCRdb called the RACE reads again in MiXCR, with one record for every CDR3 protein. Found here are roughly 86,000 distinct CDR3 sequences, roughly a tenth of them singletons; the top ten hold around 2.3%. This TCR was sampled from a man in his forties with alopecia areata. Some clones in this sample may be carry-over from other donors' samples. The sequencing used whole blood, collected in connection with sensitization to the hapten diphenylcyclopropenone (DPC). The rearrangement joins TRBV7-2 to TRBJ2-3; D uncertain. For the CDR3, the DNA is TGTGCCAGCAGCCCGAAGTTTACGCAGTATTTT. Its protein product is CASSPKFTQYF. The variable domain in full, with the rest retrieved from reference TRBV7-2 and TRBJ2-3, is GAGVSQSPSNKVTEKGKDVELRCDPISGHTALYWYRQSLGQGLEFLIYFQGNSAPDKSGLPSDRFSAERTGGSVSTLTIQRTQQEDSAVYLCASSPKFTQYFGPGTRLTVL.